This T cell receptor beta chain was captured by sequencing in a study of tumor and adjacent non-tumor tissue in lung cancer. Looking at the study overall: The patients, 10 men and four to six women, were about 31 to 76 with stage I to III disease.

A modified ARM-PCR protocol with three rounds of nested PCR amplified TCRbeta. TCRdb reprocessed the multiplex PCR reads via MiXCR and lists one record per CDR3 protein. The sample lists under 95,000 distinct CDR3 sequences, about 66% seen once, with approximately 20% in the top ten. No cell sorting was done before RNA was extracted from the tissue. About this clonotype: One junction end disagrees with the germline gene, perhaps due to a read error.

This CDR3 has 12 amino acids. Germline CDR1 and CDR2: MNHEY and SVGAGI. The TCR was taken from a man aged 55 to 70 with non-small cell lung cancer. This rearrangement joins TRBV6-5 to TRBJ1-4, with a possible D match to TRBD1 (5 bases). Sequencing was done on a sample of lung tumor tissue. Here the CDR3 DNA reads TGTGCCAGCAGAAACGAAGGGGAAAAGCTGCTTTTC. Translated: CASRNEGEKLLF.